This T cell receptor beta chain was sequenced in a study of regulatory T cells in long-lasting Graves disease. Germline CDR1 and CDR2: DFQATT and SNEGSKA (reference sequence). J was trimmed by 3 bases and V by 5 bases; bases with no gene match: 11. The CDR3 contains 15 residues. For TCR beta, libraries came from iRepertoire HTBI primers and Arm-PCR of CDR3 regions. TCRdb itself ran the multiplex PCR reads through MiXCR, one entry per CDR3 protein. The table shows about 440,000 distinct CDR3 sequences, with 14% to 15% occurring only once. This clonotype appeared many times. Time point reported: newly diagnosed GD, antithyroid drugs for less than 3 months. Isolated PBMC RNA provided the starting material for the TCR library. These data were also filed under a second study, of T cells in Graves' hyperthyroidism and ophthalmopathy.

Sequenced material: peripheral blood mononuclear cells (PBMCs), taken at new diagnosis, from a patient treated with antithyroid drugs. This sequence originates from a woman in her thirties with Graves disease. The J gene is TRBJ2-7, the V gene TRBV20-1; 9 positions agree with TRBD2. In DNA, the CDR3 is TGCAGTGCTCCCTTGATTAGCGGGGGCCTCTACGAGCAGTACTTC. Translation gives CSAPLISGGLYEQYF.